This T cell receptor beta chain was identified during a study of cytomegalovirus exposure and HLA in healthy donors. Findings of the study overall: Being indistinguishable, some V segments were excluded, TRBV6-2 and TRBV6-3 among them. In a later analysis, across HLA loci, associated TCR counts were highest for DRB1, lowest for HLA-C. A later analysis found common viral pathogens apparently linked to several of the most significant clusters.

PCR employed 60 Vbeta and 13 Jbeta primers. TCRdb keeps only in-frame clones here, not all; method: immunoSEQ multiplex PCR. The sample has 180,000 or so clones; the top ten hold 0.7% to 0.8%. To note about this clone: Antigen: not known.

The CDR3 is 14 amino acids. The trim removed 7 bases at V and 6 bases at J, leaving 9 bases unmatched. Germline V CDR1 and CDR2: SNHLY, FYNNEI. This chain uses TRBV2 with TRBJ2-3; 8 bases are a match to TRBD1. The sequence was obtained from a boy aged 5-17 years in good health and CMV-seronegative. Sequencing used PBMCs. The chain's CDR3 is CASTGQGWGDTQYF. The CDR3 DNA reads as TGTGCCAGCACCGGACAGGGTTGGGGGGATACGCAGTATTTT.